A single T cell receptor beta chain is shown here with its context. This sample stems from a study of control samples from healthy donors and cancer patients. The data were produced by immunoSEQ multiplex PCR, yet TCRdb's version contains in-frame clones alone and is incomplete. The sample yields 45,000 to 60,000 clones, around 94% seen once. Germline V gene lookup returns CDR1 LNHDA and CDR2 SQIVND (reference sequence). Trimming removed 8 bases at V and 0 bases at J, with 14 bases between. The CDR3 contains 15 residues. The receptor comes from a man aged 30 to 45 in good health. The J gene is TRBJ1-5, the V gene TRBV19; D unclear. The sequenced sample was blood. The CDR3 is CASRSTYYSNQPQHF. For the CDR3, the DNA is TGTGCCAGTCGTTCGACATACTATAGCAATCAGCCCCAGCATTTT.